This T cell receptor (beta chain) originates from a study of beta chain features in type 1 diabetes. V was shortened by 6 bases and J by 5 bases, with 10 bases between the two germline ends. This CDR3 has 13 residues. The germline V gene has CDR1 LGHNT and CDR2 FRNRAP. cDNA synthesis used the whole RNA isolate, giving expressed TCRB sequences. TCRdb keeps only in-frame clones here, not all; method: immunoSEQ multiplex PCR. The sample consists of almost 350,000 clones, about 20% of them appearing once. This clone was recorded a few times. The sample consisted of naive CD4+ T cells from blood. The TCR was taken from a woman aged 18-30 years in good health. This chain joins TRBV12-5 and TRBJ2-2, with D perhaps TRBD2 (5 bases). CDR3 bases: TGTGCTAGTGGGGTAGCGCGTACCGGGGAGCTGTTTTTT. It translates to CASGVARTGELFF.